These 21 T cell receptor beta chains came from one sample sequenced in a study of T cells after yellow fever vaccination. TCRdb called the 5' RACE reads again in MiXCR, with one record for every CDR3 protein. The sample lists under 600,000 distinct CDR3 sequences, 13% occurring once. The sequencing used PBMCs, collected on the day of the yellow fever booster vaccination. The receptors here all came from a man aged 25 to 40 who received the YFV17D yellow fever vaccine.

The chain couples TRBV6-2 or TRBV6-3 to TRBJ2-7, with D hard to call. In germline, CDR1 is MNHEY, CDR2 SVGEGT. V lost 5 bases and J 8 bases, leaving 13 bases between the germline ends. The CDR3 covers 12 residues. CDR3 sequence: CASSLQSQKQYF. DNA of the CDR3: TGTGCCAGCAGTCTCCAGTCCCAGAAGCAGTACTTC.

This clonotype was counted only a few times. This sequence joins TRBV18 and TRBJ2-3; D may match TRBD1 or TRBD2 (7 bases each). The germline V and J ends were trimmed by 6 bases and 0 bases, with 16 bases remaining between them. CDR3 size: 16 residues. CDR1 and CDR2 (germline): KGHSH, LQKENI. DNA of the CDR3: TGTGCCAGCTCCTTGACAGGGAGGGCTAGCACAGATACGCAGTATTTT. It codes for CASSLTGRASTDTQYF.

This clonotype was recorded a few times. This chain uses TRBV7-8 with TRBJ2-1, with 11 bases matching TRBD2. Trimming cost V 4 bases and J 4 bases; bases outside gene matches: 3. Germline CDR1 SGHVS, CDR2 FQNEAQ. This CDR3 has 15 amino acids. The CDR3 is CASSWTSGLYNEQFF. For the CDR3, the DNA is TGTGCCAGCAGCTGGACTAGCGGGCTATACAATGAGCAGTTCTTC.

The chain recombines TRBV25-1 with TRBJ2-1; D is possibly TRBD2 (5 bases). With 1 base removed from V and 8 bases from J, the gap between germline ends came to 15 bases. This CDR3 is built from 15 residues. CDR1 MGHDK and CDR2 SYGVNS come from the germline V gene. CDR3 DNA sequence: TGTGCCAGCAGTGAATCCGAGGGAGCATGGTATGAGCAGTTCTTC. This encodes CASSESEGAWYEQFF.

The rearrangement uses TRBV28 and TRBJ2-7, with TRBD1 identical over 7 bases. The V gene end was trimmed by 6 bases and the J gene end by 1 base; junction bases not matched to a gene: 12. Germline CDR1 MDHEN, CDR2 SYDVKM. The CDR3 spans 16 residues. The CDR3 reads CASRGADRWISYEQYF. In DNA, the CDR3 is TGTGCCAGCAGAGGGGCGGACAGGTGGATTTCCTACGAGCAGTACTTC.

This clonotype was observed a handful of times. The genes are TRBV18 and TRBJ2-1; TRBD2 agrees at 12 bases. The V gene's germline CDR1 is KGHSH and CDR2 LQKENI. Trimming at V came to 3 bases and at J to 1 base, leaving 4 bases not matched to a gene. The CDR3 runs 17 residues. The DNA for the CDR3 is TGTGCCAGCTCACCCCCTAGCGGGAGGGCTTCCTACAATGAGCAGTTCTTC. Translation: CASSPPSGRASYNEQFF.

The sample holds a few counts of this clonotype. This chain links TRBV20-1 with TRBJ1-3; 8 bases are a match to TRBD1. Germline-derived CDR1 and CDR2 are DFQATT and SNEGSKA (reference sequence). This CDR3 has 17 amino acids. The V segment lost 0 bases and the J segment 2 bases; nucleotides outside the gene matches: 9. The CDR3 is CSARDVSGQGPGNTIYF. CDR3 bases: TGCAGTGCTAGAGATGTGAGTGGACAGGGCCCTGGAAACACCATATATTTT.

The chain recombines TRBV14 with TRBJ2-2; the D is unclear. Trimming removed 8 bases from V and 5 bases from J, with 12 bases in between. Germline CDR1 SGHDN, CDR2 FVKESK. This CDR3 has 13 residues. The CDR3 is CASQRVGTGELFF. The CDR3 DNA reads TGTGCCAGCCAACGGGTTGGGACCGGGGAGCTGTTTTTT.

CDR3 DNA sequence: TGCAGTGCTCCCTTCGTTGCGGATAACTATGGCTACACCTTC. Amino acid sequence: CSAPFVADNYGYTF. The chain carries TRBV20-1 and TRBJ1-2; the D is unclear. This CDR3 region has 14 residues. With 5 bases removed from V and 1 base from J, the gap between germline ends came to 14 bases. Germline CDR1 reads DFQATT; CDR2 reads SNEGSKA (reference sequence).

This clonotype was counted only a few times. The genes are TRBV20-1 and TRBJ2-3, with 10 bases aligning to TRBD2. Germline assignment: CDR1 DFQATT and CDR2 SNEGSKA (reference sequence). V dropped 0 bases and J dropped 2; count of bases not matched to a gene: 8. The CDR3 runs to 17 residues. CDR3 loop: CSARDPGSGRATDTQYF. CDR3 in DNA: TGCAGTGCTAGAGACCCCGGGAGCGGGAGGGCCACAGATACGCAGTATTTT.

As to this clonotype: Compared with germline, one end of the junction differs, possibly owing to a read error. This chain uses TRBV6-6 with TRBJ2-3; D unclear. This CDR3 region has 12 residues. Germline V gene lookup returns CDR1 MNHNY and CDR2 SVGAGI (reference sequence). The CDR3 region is CASGYSKDTQYF. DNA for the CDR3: TGTGCCAGCGGTTACTCCAAAGATACGCAGTATTTT.

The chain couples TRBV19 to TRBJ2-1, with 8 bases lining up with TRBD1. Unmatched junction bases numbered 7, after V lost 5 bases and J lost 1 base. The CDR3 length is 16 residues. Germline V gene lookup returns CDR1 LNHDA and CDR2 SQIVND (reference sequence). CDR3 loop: CASSSARGLSYNEQFF. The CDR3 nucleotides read TGTGCCAGTAGTTCGGCCAGGGGGCTTTCCTACAATGAGCAGTTCTTC.

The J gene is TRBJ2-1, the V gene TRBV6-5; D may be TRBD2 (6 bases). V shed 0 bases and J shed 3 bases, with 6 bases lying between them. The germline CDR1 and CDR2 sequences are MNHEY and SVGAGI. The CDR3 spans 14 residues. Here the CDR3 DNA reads TGTGCCAGCAGTTACTCGGACTACTACAATGAGCAGTTCTTC. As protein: CASSYSDYYNEQFF.

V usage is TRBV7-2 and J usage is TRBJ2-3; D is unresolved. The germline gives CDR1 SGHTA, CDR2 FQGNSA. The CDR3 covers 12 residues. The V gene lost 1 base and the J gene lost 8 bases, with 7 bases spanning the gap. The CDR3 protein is CASSLEDLTQYF. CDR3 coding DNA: TGTGCCAGCAGCTTAGAAGATCTTACGCAGTATTTT.

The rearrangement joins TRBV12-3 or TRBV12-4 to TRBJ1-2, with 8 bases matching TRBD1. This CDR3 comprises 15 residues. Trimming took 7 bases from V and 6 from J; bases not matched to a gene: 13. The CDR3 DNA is TGTGCCAGCATTTCCCGCCCCGGACAGGGTAATGGCTACACCTTC. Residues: CASISRPGQGNGYTF.

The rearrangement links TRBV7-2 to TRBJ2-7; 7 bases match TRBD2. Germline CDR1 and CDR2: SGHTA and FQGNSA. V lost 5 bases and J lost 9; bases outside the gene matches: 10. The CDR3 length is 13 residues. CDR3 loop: CASSRLAATGQYF. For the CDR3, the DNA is TGTGCCAGCAGCCGCCTAGCGGCGACGGGGCAGTACTTC.

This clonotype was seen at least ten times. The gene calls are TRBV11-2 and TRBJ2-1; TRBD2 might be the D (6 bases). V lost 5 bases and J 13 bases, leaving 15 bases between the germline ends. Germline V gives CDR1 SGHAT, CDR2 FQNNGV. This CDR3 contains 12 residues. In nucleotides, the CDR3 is TGTGCCAGCAGCCCTGGGACTCAGATACAGTTCTTC. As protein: CASSPGTQIQFF.

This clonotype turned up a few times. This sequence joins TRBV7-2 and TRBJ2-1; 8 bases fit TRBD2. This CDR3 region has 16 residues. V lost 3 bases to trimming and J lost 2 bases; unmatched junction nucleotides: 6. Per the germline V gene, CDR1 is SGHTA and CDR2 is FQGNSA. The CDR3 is CASSLGGTRTYNEQFF. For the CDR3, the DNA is TGTGCCAGCAGCTTGGGGGGGACTAGGACCTACAATGAGCAGTTCTTC.

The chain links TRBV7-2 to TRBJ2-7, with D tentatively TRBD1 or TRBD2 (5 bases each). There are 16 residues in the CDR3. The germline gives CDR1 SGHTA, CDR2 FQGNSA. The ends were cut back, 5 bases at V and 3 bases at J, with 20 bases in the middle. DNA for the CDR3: TGTGCCAGCAGCCCCAGCACGCAGGGAGCTTTCTACGAGCAGTACTTC. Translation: CASSPSTQGAFYEQYF.

Written as DNA, the CDR3 is TGTGCCAGCAGCTCCCTGGTCCCGGGGGAAGAGACCCAGTACTTC. Protein product: CASSSLVPGEETQYF. This chain connects TRBV7-2 to TRBJ2-5, with TRBD2 as a possible D gene (6 bases). V was cut by 4 bases and J by 3 bases, with 15 bases left in between. The CDR3 totals 15 residues. Germline CDR1 reads SGHTA; CDR2 reads FQGNSA.

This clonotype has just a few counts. The CDR3 region is CASSPRSLSSGRSYEQYF. The CDR3, as DNA: TGTGCCAGCAGCCCCAGATCCCTAAGTAGCGGGAGAAGCTACGAGCAGTACTTC. The rearrangement joins TRBV7-8 to TRBJ2-7, with 9 bases lining up with TRBD2. V was clipped by 5 bases and J by 3 bases; unmatched bases: 17. This CDR3 contains 18 residues. Germline V lookup: CDR1 SGHVS, CDR2 FQNEAQ.